This T cell receptor (beta chain) was sequenced for a study of cytomegalovirus exposure and HLA in healthy donors. Study results and limitations: The classifier reportedly diagnosed cytomegalovirus status with high specificity and sensitivity. The study listed approximately 160 cytomegalovirus-associated TCR beta chains. Rare TCR sequences predominated, though certain public TCRs were found in many donors. According to a later analysis, TCR clusters from the first cohort tended to co-occur in the roughly 110 validation repertoires.

Repertoires were generated with immunoSEQ multiplex PCR, while TCRdb's copy carries only in-frame clones and drops some. The sample records some 69,000 clones, 96% being singletons. Comments on this clone: Its cognate antigen is unknown.

J was trimmed by 6 bases and V by 0 bases; bases with no gene match: 14. The CDR3 length is 18 residues. CDR1 is SGDLS and CDR2 is YYNGEE in the germline V gene. This sequence joins TRBV9 and TRBJ1-5, with TRBD1 identical over 8 bases. This clonotype originated in a woman aged 18 to 35 in good health and CMV-seropositive. Sequenced sample: PBMCs. In nucleotides, the CDR3 is TGTGCCAGCAGCGTAGACCCTGCGGACAGGGCTTGGGGTCAGCCCCAGCATTTT. Protein product: CASSVDPADRAWGQPQHF.